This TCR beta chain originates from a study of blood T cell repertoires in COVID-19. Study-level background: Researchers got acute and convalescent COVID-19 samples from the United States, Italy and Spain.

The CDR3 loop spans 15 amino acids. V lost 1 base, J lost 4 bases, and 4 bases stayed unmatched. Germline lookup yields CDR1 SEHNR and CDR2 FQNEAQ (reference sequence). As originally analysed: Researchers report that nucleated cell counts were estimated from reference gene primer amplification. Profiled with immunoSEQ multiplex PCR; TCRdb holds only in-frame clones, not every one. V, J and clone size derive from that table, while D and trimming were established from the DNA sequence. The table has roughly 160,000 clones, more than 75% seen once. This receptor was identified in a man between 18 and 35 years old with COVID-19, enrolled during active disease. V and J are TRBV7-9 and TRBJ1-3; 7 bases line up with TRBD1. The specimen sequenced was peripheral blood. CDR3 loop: CASSLEGAGGNTIYF. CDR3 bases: TGTGCCAGCAGCTTAGAGGGGGCCGGCGGAAACACCATATATTTT.